The 2 T cell receptor beta chains given below trace back to one sample, sequenced in a study of CD8+ T cells in alopecia areata. In each case, RNA was isolated and then reverse transcribed into cDNA as the sequencing template. TCRdb's table, derived via immunoSEQ multiplex PCR, lists solely in-frame clones and lacks some. The sample lists about 140,000 clones; roughly nine tenths were seen once. Treatment noted: oral pan-JAK inhibitor, 5-10 mg twice daily. Source: CD8+ T cells sorted from blood, taken at week 4, from a patient treated with tofacitinib. The receptors derive from a human donor with alopecia areata.

The chain has TRBV15 and TRBJ2-2; the D gene could be TRBD1 or TRBD2 (5 bases each). The CDR3 is 14 residues long. The germline V gene encodes CDR1 LNHNV and CDR2 YYDKDF (reference sequence). V was cut by 0 bases and J by 13 bases, with 15 bases left in between. CDR3 amino acids: CATSRDGTGDVLFF. The DNA of the CDR3 is TGTGCCACCAGCAGAGATGGTACCGGGGACGTGCTGTTTTTT.

The V gene is TRBV9, the J gene TRBJ2-2, with D perhaps matching TRBD2 (5 bases). The V and J ends lost 2 bases and 5 bases respectively, with 7 bases between them. Germline loops: CDR1 SGDLS, CDR2 YYNGEE. This CDR3 is 13 amino acids long. The chain's CDR3 is CASSVLATGELFF. In DNA form, the CDR3 reads TGTGCCAGCAGCGTGCTAGCAACCGGGGAGCTGTTTTTT.